This T cell receptor beta chain was documented in a study of shared clonotypes between healthy human individuals. Naive CD8 cells lacked CD45RO, underwent positive selection for CCR7 and left out terminally differentiated effector memory CD45RA+ cells. Assay used: immunoSEQ multiplex PCR; TCRdb lists only in-frame clones, some missing. This table holds about 2.2 million clones, 93% found once. Trimming cost V 4 bases and J 2 bases; bases outside gene matches: 6. This CDR3 is built from 14 residues. Germline CDR1 is SGDLS and CDR2 is YYNGEE. Material: naive CD8+ T cells from PBMCs. The V and J genes are TRBV9 and TRBJ2-7; 7 nucleotides line up with TRBD1. This receptor was identified in a man aged 18 to 35 in good health. Some clones in this sample may be carry-over from other donors' samples. The CDR3 sequence is CASSTGVNPYEQYF. CDR3 sequence (DNA): TGTGCCAGCAGCACAGGGGTTAACCCCTACGAGCAGTACTTC.